These T cell receptor beta chains were read from a single sample in a study of OX40 agonist ivuxolimab in advanced cancers. Sequencing used immunoSEQ multiplex PCR; TCRdb keeps in-frame clones, though not all of them. The sample shows tens of thousands of clones, 65% to 90% of them seen only once. Here the sequenced sample was CD4+ or CD8+ T cells sorted from blood, taken in a trial of the OX40 agonist ivuxolimab. The source is an adult with an advanced solid tumor such as melanoma, head and neck, liver or kidney cancer. Each CDR3 is given with its conserved first and last residue. Each record gives: V gene, J gene, D gene, clone size, CDR3 length, CDR3 protein, CDR3 DNA. D genes are given only for firm matches. Rows give clone size only sometimes, using once, few, many, or a class for an expanded clone.

v_gene: TRBV6-1; j_gene: TRBJ1-5; d_gene: TRBD1; abundance: -; len: 14; CDR3aa: CASLSTGGLQPQHF; CDR3nt: TGTGCCAGCCTCTCTACAGGGGGCCTGCAGCCCCAGCATTTT
v_gene: TRBV7-2; j_gene: TRBJ1-5; d_gene: -; abundance: -; len: 13; CDR3aa: CASSRNSNQPQHF; CDR3nt: TGTGCCAGCAGCCGAAACAGCAATCAGCCCCAGCATTTT
v_gene: TRBV27; j_gene: TRBJ2-3; d_gene: -; abundance: -; len: 13; CDR3aa: CASSPQGTDTQYF; CDR3nt: TGTGCCAGCAGTCCACAGGGCACAGATACGCAGTATTTT
v_gene: TRBV28; j_gene: TRBJ1-2; d_gene: -; abundance: -; len: 12; CDR3aa: CASRMTRTGYTF; CDR3nt: TGTGCCAGCAGGATGACACGGACTGGCTACACCTTC
v_gene: TRBV11-2; j_gene: TRBJ2-7; d_gene: -; abundance: -; len: 15; CDR3aa: CASSFDSKRSYEQYF; CDR3nt: TGTGCCAGCAGCTTCGACTCCAAGCGGTCATACGAGCAGTACTTC
v_gene: TRBV6-1; j_gene: TRBJ1-2; d_gene: -; abundance: -; len: 13; CDR3aa: CASSDGEGVPYTF; CDR3nt: TGTGCCAGCAGTGATGGGGAAGGGGTTCCCTACACCTTC
v_gene: TRBV18; j_gene: TRBJ2-7; d_gene: TRBD1; abundance: -; len: 14; CDR3aa: CASSPHRGSYEQYF; CDR3nt: TGTGCCAGCTCACCCCACAGGGGAAGCTACGAGCAGTACTTC
v_gene: TRBV7-6; j_gene: TRBJ2-1; d_gene: -; abundance: once; len: 12; CDR3aa: CASSFHPNEQFF; CDR3nt: TGTGCCAGCAGCTTCCACCCGAATGAGCAGTTCTTC
v_gene: TRBV19; j_gene: TRBJ2-3; d_gene: TRBD2; abundance: -; len: 17; CDR3aa: CASSFGLAGASTDTQYF; CDR3nt: TGTGCCAGTAGTTTCGGACTAGCGGGGGCTAGCACAGATACGCAGTATTTT
v_gene: TRBV19; j_gene: TRBJ2-5; d_gene: TRBD2; abundance: -; len: 14; CDR3aa: CASSSRGGGETQYF; CDR3nt: TGTGCCAGTAGTAGCCGGGGGGGAGGGGAGACCCAGTACTTC
v_gene: TRBV19; j_gene: TRBJ1-2; d_gene: -; abundance: -; len: 17; CDR3aa: CASSNRAVPTANYGYTF; CDR3nt: TGTGCCAGTTCAAACCGGGCCGTCCCAACAGCTAACTATGGCTACACCTTC
v_gene: TRBV2; j_gene: TRBJ2-3; d_gene: -; abundance: few; len: 14; CDR3aa: CASTPFSSTDTQYF; CDR3nt: TGTGCCAGCACCCCCTTCTCTAGCACAGATACGCAGTATTTT
v_gene: TRBV18; j_gene: TRBJ2-5; d_gene: TRBD1; abundance: -; len: 15; CDR3aa: CASSPPGTGVETQYF; CDR3nt: TGTGCCAGCTCACCGCCGGGGACAGGGGTAGAGACCCAGTACTTC
v_gene: TRBV5-8; j_gene: TRBJ2-1; d_gene: -; abundance: -; len: 13; CDR3aa: CASRGYADNEQFF; CDR3nt: TGTGCCAGCAGGGGGTACGCAGACAATGAGCAGTTCTTC
v_gene: TRBV5-6; j_gene: TRBJ1-5; d_gene: TRBD1; abundance: -; len: 14; CDR3aa: CASSLADRDQPQHF; CDR3nt: TGTGCCAGCAGCTTGGCGGACAGGGATCAGCCCCAGCATTTT
v_gene: TRBV6-5; j_gene: TRBJ1-1; d_gene: TRBD1; abundance: -; len: 14; CDR3aa: CASTQGAESREAFF; CDR3nt: TGTGCCAGCACCCAGGGGGCGGAGTCGAGAGAAGCTTTCTTT
v_gene: TRBV10-3; j_gene: TRBJ2-1; d_gene: TRBD1; abundance: -; len: 14; CDR3aa: CAIAPGTGYNEQFF; CDR3nt: TGTGCCATCGCCCCCGGGACAGGGTACAATGAGCAGTTCTTC
v_gene: TRBV5-6; j_gene: TRBJ1-4; d_gene: TRBD1; abundance: -; len: 15; CDR3aa: CASRTTGTGNEKLFF; CDR3nt: TGTGCCAGCAGAACTACCGGGACAGGGAATGAAAAACTGTTTTTT
v_gene: TRBV5-4; j_gene: TRBJ2-5; d_gene: TRBD2; abundance: -; len: 14; CDR3aa: CASNPGGGWETQYF; CDR3nt: TGTGCCAGCAACCCCGGGGGGGGTTGGGAGACCCAGTACTTC
v_gene: TRBV23-1; j_gene: TRBJ2-7; d_gene: -; abundance: -; len: 13; CDR3aa: CARGWRGSHEQYF; CDR3nt: TGCGCCAGGGGTTGGCGGGGCTCCCACGAGCAGTACTTC
v_gene: TRBV14; j_gene: TRBJ1-6; d_gene: -; abundance: -; len: 17; CDR3aa: CASSQAPGGGINSPLHF; CDR3nt: TGTGCCAGCAGCCAAGCCCCCGGGGGTGGGATTAATTCACCCCTCCACTTT
v_gene: TRBV6-6; j_gene: TRBJ1-1; d_gene: -; abundance: -; len: 15; CDR3aa: CASSQGPQQNTEAFF; CDR3nt: TGTGCCAGCAGTCAGGGACCCCAGCAGAACACTGAAGCTTTCTTT
v_gene: TRBV6-1; j_gene: TRBJ2-3; d_gene: -; abundance: -; len: 15; CDR3aa: CASSMEGPNTDTQYF; CDR3nt: TGTGCCAGCAGTATGGAGGGTCCGAACACAGATACGCAGTATTTT
v_gene: TRBV28; j_gene: TRBJ2-2; d_gene: TRBD1; abundance: -; len: 15; CDR3aa: CASTPRGQGIGELFF; CDR3nt: TGTGCCAGCACTCCCCGAGGACAGGGGATCGGGGAGCTGTTTTTT
v_gene: TRBV6-5; j_gene: TRBJ1-5; d_gene: TRBD1; abundance: large; len: 13; CDR3aa: CASSWTGGQPQHF; CDR3nt: TGTGCCAGCAGTTGGACAGGAGGTCAGCCCCAGCATTTT
v_gene: TRBV7-9; j_gene: TRBJ1-1; d_gene: TRBD1; abundance: -; len: 15; CDR3aa: CASSFRGQFETEAFF; CDR3nt: TGTGCCAGCAGCTTTAGGGGACAGTTTGAAACTGAAGCTTTCTTT
v_gene: TRBV4-1; j_gene: TRBJ1-2; d_gene: -; abundance: -; len: 15; CDR3aa: CASSQDWDVGHGYTF; CDR3nt: TGCGCCAGCAGCCAAGATTGGGACGTAGGGCATGGCTACACCTTC
v_gene: TRBV7-2; j_gene: TRBJ2-5; d_gene: -; abundance: -; len: 14; CDR3aa: CASSSGYRVETQYF; CDR3nt: TGTGCCAGCAGCTCAGGCTACAGGGTAGAGACCCAGTACTTC
v_gene: TRBV29-1; j_gene: TRBJ2-3; d_gene: -; abundance: once; len: 11; CDR3aa: CSAAFTDTQYF; CDR3nt: TGCAGCGCCGCCTTCACAGATACGCAGTATTTT
v_gene: TRBV7-6; j_gene: TRBJ2-7; d_gene: -; abundance: -; len: 14; CDR3aa: CASSSQGGVSQQYF; CDR3nt: TGTGCCAGCAGCTCACAGGGTGGGGTCTCTCAGCAGTACTTC
v_gene: TRBV11-2; j_gene: TRBJ1-1; d_gene: -; abundance: -; len: 12; CDR3aa: CASSEEGWGSTF; CDR3nt: TGTGCCAGCAGCGAGGAGGGGTGGGGATCTACCTTT
v_gene: TRBV27; j_gene: TRBJ1-1; d_gene: -; abundance: -; len: 14; CDR3aa: CASSLRSGNTEAFF; CDR3nt: TGTGCCAGCAGTTTAAGGTCTGGGAATACTGAAGCTTTCTTT
v_gene: TRBV7-9; j_gene: TRBJ2-5; d_gene: -; abundance: -; len: 13; CDR3aa: CAQTMGVQETQYF; CDR3nt: TGTGCCCAGACAATGGGGGTACAAGAGACCCAGTACTTC
v_gene: TRBV28; j_gene: TRBJ1-2; d_gene: -; abundance: -; len: 13; CDR3aa: CASSFGPGGGYTF; CDR3nt: TGTGCCAGCAGCTTCGGCCCGGGGGGCGGCTACACCTTC
v_gene: TRBV2; j_gene: TRBJ1-3; d_gene: -; abundance: -; len: 12; CDR3aa: CATREIRNTIYF; CDR3nt: TGTGCCACCAGGGAAATAAGAAACACCATATATTTT
v_gene: TRBV9; j_gene: TRBJ1-2; d_gene: -; abundance: -; len: 13; CDR3aa: CASSVVQDRGYTF; CDR3nt: TGTGCCAGCAGCGTAGTCCAGGATAGGGGCTACACCTTC
v_gene: TRBV2; j_gene: TRBJ1-1; d_gene: TRBD1; abundance: -; len: 15; CDR3aa: CASSERSGGATEAFF; CDR3nt: TGTGCCAGCAGTGAGCGGTCAGGGGGCGCGACTGAAGCTTTCTTT
v_gene: TRBV7-2; j_gene: TRBJ1-2; d_gene: -; abundance: -; len: 13; CDR3aa: CASSLLQRDGYTF; CDR3nt: TGTGCCAGCAGCTTATTACAGAGAGATGGCTACACCTTC
v_gene: TRBV7-7; j_gene: TRBJ2-3; d_gene: -; abundance: -; len: 14; CDR3aa: CASSLTGSTDTQYF; CDR3nt: TGTGCCAGCAGCTTGACAGGTAGCACAGATACGCAGTATTTT
v_gene: TRBV7-6; j_gene: TRBJ1-3; d_gene: -; abundance: -; len: 17; CDR3aa: CASSLSRPGGSGNTIYF; CDR3nt: TGTGCCAGCAGTTTATCCCGGCCGGGGGGGTCTGGAAACACCATATATTTT
v_gene: TRBV10-3; j_gene: TRBJ2-1; d_gene: TRBD2; abundance: -; len: 16; CDR3aa: CAISSISGGAYNEQFF; CDR3nt: TGTGCCATCAGTTCTATTAGCGGGGGGGCCTACAATGAGCAGTTCTTC
v_gene: TRBV6-5; j_gene: TRBJ1-2; d_gene: TRBD1; abundance: -; len: 15; CDR3aa: CASSYGQGKVNGYTF; CDR3nt: TGTGCCAGCAGTTACGGACAGGGAAAAGTAAATGGCTACACCTTC
v_gene: TRBV6-1; j_gene: TRBJ2-5; d_gene: TRBD1; abundance: -; len: 15; CDR3aa: CAGQRRQGVHGTQYF; CDR3nt: TGTGCCGGACAGAGGAGACAGGGGGTACATGGGACCCAGTACTTC
v_gene: TRBV5-4; j_gene: TRBJ1-6; d_gene: TRBD1; abundance: -; len: 16; CDR3aa: CASRVTGGARNSPLHF; CDR3nt: TGTGCCAGCAGGGTGACAGGGGGCGCCCGGAATTCACCCCTCCACTTT
v_gene: TRBV6-1; j_gene: TRBJ2-7; d_gene: -; abundance: -; len: 14; CDR3aa: CASSKIRGHYEQYF; CDR3nt: TGTGCCAGCAGTAAAATCAGGGGCCACTACGAGCAGTACTTC
v_gene: TRBV5-8; j_gene: TRBJ1-1; d_gene: -; abundance: once; len: 14; CDR3aa: CASSLEPANTEAFF; CDR3nt: TGTGCCAGCAGCTTGGAACCTGCGAACACTGAAGCTTTCTTT
v_gene: TRBV5-8; j_gene: TRBJ2-2; d_gene: -; abundance: -; len: 15; CDR3aa: CASSLRGFITGELFF; CDR3nt: TGTGCCAGCAGCTTGCGGGGGTTCATCACCGGGGAGCTGTTTTTT
v_gene: TRBV2; j_gene: TRBJ1-5; d_gene: TRBD1; abundance: -; len: 16; CDR3aa: CASSEDRVISNQPQHF; CDR3nt: TGTGCCAGCAGTGAGGACAGGGTCATAAGCAATCAGCCCCAGCATTTT